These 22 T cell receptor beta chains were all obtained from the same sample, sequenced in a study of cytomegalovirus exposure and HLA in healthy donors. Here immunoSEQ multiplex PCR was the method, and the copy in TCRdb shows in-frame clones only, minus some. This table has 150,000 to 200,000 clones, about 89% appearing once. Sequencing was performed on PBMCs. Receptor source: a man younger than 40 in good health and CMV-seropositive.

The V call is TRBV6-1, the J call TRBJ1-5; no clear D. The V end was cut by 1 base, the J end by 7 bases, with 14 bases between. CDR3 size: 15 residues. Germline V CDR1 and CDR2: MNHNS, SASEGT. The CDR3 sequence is CASSEGEGIGQPQHF. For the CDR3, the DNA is TGTGCCAGCAGTGAAGGCGAGGGAATAGGGCAGCCCCAGCATTTT.

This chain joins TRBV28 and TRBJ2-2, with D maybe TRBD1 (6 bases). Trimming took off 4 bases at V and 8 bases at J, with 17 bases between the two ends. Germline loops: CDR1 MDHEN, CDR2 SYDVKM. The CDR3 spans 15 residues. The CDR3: CASSSTNRASGELFF. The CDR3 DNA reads TGTGCCAGCAGTTCCACCAACAGGGCCTCGGGGGAGCTGTTTTTT.

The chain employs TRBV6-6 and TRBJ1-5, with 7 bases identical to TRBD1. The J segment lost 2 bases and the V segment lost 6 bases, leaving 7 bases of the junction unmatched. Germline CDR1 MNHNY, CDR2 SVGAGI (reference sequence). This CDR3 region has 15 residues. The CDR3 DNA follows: TGTGCCAGCAGCAACCGAGACAGGGGCAATCAGCCCCAGCATTTT. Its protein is CASSNRDRGNQPQHF.

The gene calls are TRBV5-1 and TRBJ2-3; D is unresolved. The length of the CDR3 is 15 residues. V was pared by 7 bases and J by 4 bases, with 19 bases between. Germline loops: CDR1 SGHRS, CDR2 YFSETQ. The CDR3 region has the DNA TGCGCCAGCCAAATGGGTTTGTCCGTGGCAGATACGCAGTATTTT. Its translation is CASQMGLSVADTQYF. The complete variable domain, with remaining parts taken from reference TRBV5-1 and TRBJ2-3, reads KAGVTQTPRYLIKTRGQQVTLSCSPISGHRSVSWYQQTPGQGLQFLFEYFSETQRNKGNFPGRFSGRQFSNSRSEMNVSTLELGDSALYLCASQMGLSVADTQYFGPGTRLTVL.

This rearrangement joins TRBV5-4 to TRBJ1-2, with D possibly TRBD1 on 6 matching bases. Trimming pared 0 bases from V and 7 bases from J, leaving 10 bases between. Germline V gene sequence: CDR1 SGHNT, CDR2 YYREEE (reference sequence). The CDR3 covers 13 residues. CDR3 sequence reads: CASSLEGGRGYTF. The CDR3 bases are TGTGCCAGCAGCTTGGAGGGGGGACGTGGCTACACCTTC.

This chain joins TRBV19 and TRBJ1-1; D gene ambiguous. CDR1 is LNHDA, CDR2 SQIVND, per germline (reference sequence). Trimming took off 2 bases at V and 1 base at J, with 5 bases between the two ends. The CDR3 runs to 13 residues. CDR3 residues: CASSISRNTEAFF. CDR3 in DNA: TGTGCCAGTAGTATAAGCAGGAACACTGAAGCTTTCTTT.

CDR3: CASSKLAGQETQYF. CDR3 DNA sequence: TGTGCCAGCAGCAAATTAGCGGGCCAAGAGACCCAGTACTTC. The J gene is TRBJ2-5, the V gene TRBV27; TRBD2 matches at 7 bases. The CDR3 consists of 14 residues. V shed 6 bases and J 1 base; nucleotides not matched to a gene: 5. CDR1 MNHEY and CDR2 SMNVEV come from the germline V gene (reference sequence).

As DNA, the CDR3 is TGTGCCAGCGGATCCCGGGAACGAGGAAAACTGTTTTTT. It specifies CASGSRERGKLFF. The V call is TRBV11-2, the J call TRBJ1-4; unclear D gene. The CDR3 totals 13 residues. Germline CDR1 and CDR2: SGHAT and FQNNGV. The V end lost 8 bases, the J end lost 10 bases, and 17 bases lay between the germline ends.

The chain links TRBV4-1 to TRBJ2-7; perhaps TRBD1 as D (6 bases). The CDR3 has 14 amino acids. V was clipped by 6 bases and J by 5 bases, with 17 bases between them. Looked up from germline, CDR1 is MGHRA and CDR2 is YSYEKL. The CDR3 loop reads CASSRQDLADEQYF. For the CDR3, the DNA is TGCGCCAGCAGTCGACAGGACCTCGCGGACGAGCAGTACTTC.

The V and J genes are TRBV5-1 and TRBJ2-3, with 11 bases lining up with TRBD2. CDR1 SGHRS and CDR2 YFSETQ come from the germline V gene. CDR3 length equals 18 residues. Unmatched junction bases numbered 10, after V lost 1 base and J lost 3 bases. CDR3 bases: TGCGCCAGCAGCTTGTGGAATAGCGGGGGGGCGGTAACAGATACGCAGTATTTT. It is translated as CASSLWNSGGAVTDTQYF.

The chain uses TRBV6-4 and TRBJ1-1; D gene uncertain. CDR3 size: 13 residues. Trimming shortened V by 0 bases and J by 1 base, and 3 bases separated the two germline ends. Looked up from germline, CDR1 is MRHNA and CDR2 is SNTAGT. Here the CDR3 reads CASSDSENTEAFF. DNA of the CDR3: TGTGCCAGCAGTGACTCGGAGAACACTGAAGCTTTCTTT.

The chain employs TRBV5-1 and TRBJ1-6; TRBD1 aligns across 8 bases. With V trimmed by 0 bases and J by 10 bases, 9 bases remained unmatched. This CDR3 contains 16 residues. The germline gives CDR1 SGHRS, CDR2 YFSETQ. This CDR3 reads CASSLEVDRGWSPLHF. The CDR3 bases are TGCGCCAGCAGCTTGGAAGTAGACAGGGGATGGTCACCCCTCCACTTT. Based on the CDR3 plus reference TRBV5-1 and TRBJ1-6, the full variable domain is KAGVTQTPRYLIKTRGQQVTLSCSPISGHRSVSWYQQTPGQGLQFLFEYFSETQRNKGNFPGRFSGRQFSNSRSEMNVSTLELGDSALYLCASSLEVDRGWSPLHFGNGTRLTVT.

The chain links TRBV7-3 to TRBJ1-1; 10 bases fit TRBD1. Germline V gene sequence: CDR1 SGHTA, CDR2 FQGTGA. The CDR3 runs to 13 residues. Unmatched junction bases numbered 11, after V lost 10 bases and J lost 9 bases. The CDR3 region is CATEGQGVGKAFF. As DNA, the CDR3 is TGTGCCACCGAAGGACAGGGGGTGGGGAAAGCTTTCTTT.

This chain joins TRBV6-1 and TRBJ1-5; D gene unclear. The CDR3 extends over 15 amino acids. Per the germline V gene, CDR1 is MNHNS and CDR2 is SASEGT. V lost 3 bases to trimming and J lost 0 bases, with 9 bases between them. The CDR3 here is CASSDGFYSNQPQHF. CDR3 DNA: TGTGCCAGCAGTGACGGCTTCTATAGCAATCAGCCCCAGCATTTT.

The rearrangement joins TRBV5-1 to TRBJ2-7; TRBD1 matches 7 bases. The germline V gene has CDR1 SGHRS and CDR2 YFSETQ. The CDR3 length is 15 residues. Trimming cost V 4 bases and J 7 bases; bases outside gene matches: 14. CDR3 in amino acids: CASSHGQVGLSEQYF. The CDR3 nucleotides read TGCGCCAGCAGCCACGGACAGGTAGGGCTCTCTGAGCAGTACTTC.

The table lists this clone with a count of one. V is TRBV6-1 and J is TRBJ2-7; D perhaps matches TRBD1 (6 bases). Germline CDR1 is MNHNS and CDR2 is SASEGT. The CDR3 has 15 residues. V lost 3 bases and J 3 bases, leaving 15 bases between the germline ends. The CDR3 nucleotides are TGTGCCAGCAGTGATCCCGACAGGATTGGCTACGAGCAGTACTTC. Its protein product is CASSDPDRIGYEQYF.

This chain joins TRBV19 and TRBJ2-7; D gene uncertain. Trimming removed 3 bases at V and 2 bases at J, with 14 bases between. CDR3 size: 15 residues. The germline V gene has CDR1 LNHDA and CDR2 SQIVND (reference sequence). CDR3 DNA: TGTGCCAGTAGTATTGTGGCAGGTATCACCTACGAGCAGTACTTC. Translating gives CASSIVAGITYEQYF.

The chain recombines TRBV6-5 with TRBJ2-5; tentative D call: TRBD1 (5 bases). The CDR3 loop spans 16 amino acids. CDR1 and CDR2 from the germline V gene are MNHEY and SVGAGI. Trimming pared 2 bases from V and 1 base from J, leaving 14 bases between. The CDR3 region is CASSYGQGDRQETQYF. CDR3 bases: TGTGCCAGCAGTTACGGACAAGGAGATCGCCAAGAGACCCAGTACTTC.

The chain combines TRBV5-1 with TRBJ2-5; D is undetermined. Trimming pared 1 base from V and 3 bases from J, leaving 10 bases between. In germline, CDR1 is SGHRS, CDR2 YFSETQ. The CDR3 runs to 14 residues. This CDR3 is CASSLYQHKETQYF. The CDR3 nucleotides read TGCGCCAGCAGCTTGTATCAGCACAAAGAGACCCAGTACTTC. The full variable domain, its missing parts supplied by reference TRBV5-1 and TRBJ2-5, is KAGVTQTPRYLIKTRGQQVTLSCSPISGHRSVSWYQQTPGQGLQFLFEYFSETQRNKGNFPGRFSGRQFSNSRSEMNVSTLELGDSALYLCASSLYQHKETQYFGPGTRLLVL.

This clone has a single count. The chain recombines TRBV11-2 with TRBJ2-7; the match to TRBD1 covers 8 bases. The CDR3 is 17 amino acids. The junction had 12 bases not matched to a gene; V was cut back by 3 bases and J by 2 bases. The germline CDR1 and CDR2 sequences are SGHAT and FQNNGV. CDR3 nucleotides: TGTGCCAGCAGCTTTGGAGTGGGACAGGAGTTAACCTACGAGCAGTACTTC. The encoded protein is CASSFGVGQELTYEQYF.

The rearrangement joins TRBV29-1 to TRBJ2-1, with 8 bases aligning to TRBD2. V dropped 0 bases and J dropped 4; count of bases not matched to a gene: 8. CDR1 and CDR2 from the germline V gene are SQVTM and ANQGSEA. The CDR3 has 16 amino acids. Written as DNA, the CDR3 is TGCAGCGTTGAAGAAGTAGCGGGGCAAAATTACAATGAGCAGTTCTTC. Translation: CSVEEVAGQNYNEQFF.

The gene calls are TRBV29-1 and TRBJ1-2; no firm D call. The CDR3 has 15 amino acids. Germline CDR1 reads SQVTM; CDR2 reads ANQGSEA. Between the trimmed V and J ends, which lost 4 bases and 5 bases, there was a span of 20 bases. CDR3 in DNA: TGCAGCGTTGCCGATTCAGGAAGGTCAAGGTATGGCTACACCTTC. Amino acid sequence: CSVADSGRSRYGYTF.